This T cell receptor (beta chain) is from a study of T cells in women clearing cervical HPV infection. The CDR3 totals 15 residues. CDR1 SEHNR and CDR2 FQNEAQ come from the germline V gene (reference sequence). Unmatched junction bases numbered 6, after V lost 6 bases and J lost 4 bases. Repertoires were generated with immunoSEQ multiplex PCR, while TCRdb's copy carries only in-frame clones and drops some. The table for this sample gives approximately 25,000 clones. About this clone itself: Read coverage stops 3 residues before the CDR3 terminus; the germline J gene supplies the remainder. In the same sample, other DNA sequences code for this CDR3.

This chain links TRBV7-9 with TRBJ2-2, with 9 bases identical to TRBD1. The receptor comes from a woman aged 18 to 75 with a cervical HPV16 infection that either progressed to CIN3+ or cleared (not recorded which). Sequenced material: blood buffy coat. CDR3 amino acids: CASRPGQGGTGELFF. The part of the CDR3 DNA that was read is TGTGCCAGCAGACCGGGACAGGGTGGCACCGGGGAG.